These T cell receptor beta chains were read from a single sample in a study of blood T cell repertoires in COVID-19. Method: immunoSEQ multiplex PCR; TCRdb's copy keeps in-frame clones and lacks some. The table includes roughly 250,000 clones, 70% to 90% detected once. The sample consisted of PBMCs or T cells enriched from blood (not recorded which). The source of these receptors is a woman between 35 and 50 years old with acute COVID-19. CDR3s include the opening cysteine and the closing phenylalanine or tryptophan. Fields, in order: D gene, clone size, J gene, V gene, CDR3 DNA, CDR3 protein. The D gene is left open where the match is weak. Some rows have no size entry. The others give once, few or many, or a class for an expanded clone.

>TRBD1|-|TRBJ2-3|TRBV5-1
TGCGCCAGCGCTACAGGGGGCAGCGCAGATACGCAGTATTTT
CASATGGSADTQYF
>-|-|TRBJ1-5|TRBV28
TGTGCCAGTTACAGGGGCAATCAGCCCCAGCATTTT
CASYRGNQPQHF
>-|-|TRBJ2-1|TRBV13
TGTGCCAGCAGCTTAGGCCTTGGCAGGGGCCCCCTCGGCTCCTACAATGAGCAGTTCTTC
CASSLGLGRGPLGSYNEQFF
>TRBD1|-|TRBJ1-1|TRBV18
TGTGCCAGCTCACCAGATGGACAGGGAGATACTGAAGCTTTCTTT
CASSPDGQGDTEAFF
>TRBD2|-|TRBJ2-1|TRBV15
TGTGCCACCAGCAGAGGTGGGACTAGCGGCTTTGAGCAGTTCTTC
CATSRGGTSGFEQFF
>TRBD2|-|TRBJ2-1|TRBV6-1
TGTGCCAGCAGTGATGGGCCTAGCGGGCCCTACAATGAGCAGTTCTTC
CASSDGPSGPYNEQFF
>TRBD1|-|TRBJ1-2|TRBV15
TGTGCCACCAGCAGATCACAGGGGTACGATGGCTACACCTTC
CATSRSQGYDGYTF
>TRBD2|-|TRBJ2-5|TRBV5-4
TGTGCCAGCAGCTGGGGGACTAGCCGCCAAGAGACCCAGTACTTC
CASSWGTSRQETQYF
>-|-|TRBJ1-1|TRBV12-3/TRBV12-4
TGTGCCAGCAACCTGGGGGGAACTGAAGCTTTCTTT
CASNLGGTEAFF
>-|-|TRBJ1-2|TRBV9
TGTGCCAGCAGCTCTCAGACAGCCACAGATGGCTACACCTTC
CASSSQTATDGYTF
>-|-|TRBJ1-1|TRBV29-1
TGCAGCGCCGTGACAGGTGGGAACTCTGAAGCTTTCTTT
CSAVTGGNSEAFF
>-|-|TRBJ1-6|TRBV5-5
TGTGCCAGCAGCTCGTTGCGCGGACAGAATTCACCCCTCCACTTT
CASSSLRGQNSPLHF
>TRBD2|-|TRBJ2-1|TRBV5-1
TGCGCCAGCAGCTTGGAGGCTAGCGGGATAGATGAGCAGTTCTTC
CASSLEASGIDEQFF
>TRBD1|-|TRBJ1-4|TRBV10-3
TGTGCCATCAGTAATATATCGGGACAGGTACTGTTTTTT
CAISNISGQVLFF
>-|-|TRBJ1-2|TRBV4-2
TGTGCCAGCAGCCAAGGTGGGGGGTACCTCCCTAACTATGGCTACACCTTC
CASSQGGGYLPNYGYTF
>TRBD2|once|TRBJ2-7|TRBV7-9
TGTGCCAGCAGCTCGCTAGCGGGAGGCTACGAGCAGTACTTC
CASSSLAGGYEQYF
>-|-|TRBJ1-1|TRBV19
TGTGCCAGTAGTATGGATGCCAGGCTTCCGTCGATCACTGAAGCTTTCTTT
CASSMDARLPSITEAFF
>-|-|TRBJ2-5|TRBV18
TGTGCCAGCTCAGACACGGACCAAGAGACCCAGTACTTC
CASSDTDQETQYF